These T cell receptor beta chains were read from a single sample in a study of T cell repertoires in cytomegalovirus infection. What these receptors recognize is not known. TCRdb re-called the reads with MiXCR, one entry per CDR3 protein. The sample yields around 130,000 distinct CDR3 sequences, more than 20% seen once. The sample comprised PBMCs, sequenced either directly or after in vitro stimulation (not recorded which). The source is a human donor in good health (CMV status not recorded). Some clones in this sample may be carry-over from other donors' samples. Each CDR3 is given with its conserved first and last residue. Each record gives: V gene, clone size, J gene, D gene, CDR3 DNA, CDR3 protein. A D gene is named only where the DNA matches it firmly. A row's size may be missing; if present it is once, few, many or a size class.

V gene: TRBV2; clone size: few; J gene: TRBJ2-5; D gene: TRBD1; CDR3 DNA: TGTGCCAGCAGTCCCCAAGGGGGACAGGGAGAGACCCAGTACTTC; CDR3 protein: CASSPQGGQGETQYF
V gene: TRBV20-1; clone size: -; J gene: TRBJ2-3; D gene: -; CDR3 DNA: TGCAGTGCTAGAGAAGCCCCGATCACAGATACGCAGTATTTT; CDR3 protein: CSAREAPITDTQYF
V gene: TRBV7-6; clone size: few; J gene: TRBJ1-6; D gene: -; CDR3 DNA: TGTGCCAGCAGCTCTAGGGGACGTGGGGATTCACCCCTCCACTTT; CDR3 protein: CASSSRGRGDSPLHF
V gene: TRBV6-5; clone size: few; J gene: TRBJ2-4; D gene: -; CDR3 DNA: TGTGCCAGCAGTCAATCGAGTCCCCCAGCCAAAAACATTCAGTACTTC; CDR3 protein: CASSQSSPPAKNIQYF
V gene: TRBV19; clone size: -; J gene: TRBJ2-2; D gene: -; CDR3 DNA: TGTGCCAGTAGTATTCGTTCATTTAACACCGGGGAGCTGTTTTTT; CDR3 protein: CASSIRSFNTGELFF
V gene: TRBV12-5; clone size: few; J gene: TRBJ1-3; D gene: -; CDR3 DNA: TGTGCTAGTGGTTTGTTTCCGGGACAAGACTCTGGAAACACCATATATTTT; CDR3 protein: CASGLFPGQDSGNTIYF
V gene: TRBV7-2; clone size: few; J gene: TRBJ2-5; D gene: TRBD2; CDR3 DNA: TGTGCCAGCAGCTTAGTTGGCAGCGGGAGCGGGCAGACCCAGTACTTC; CDR3 protein: CASSLVGSGSGQTQYF
V gene: TRBV11-3; clone size: -; J gene: TRBJ2-3; D gene: -; CDR3 DNA: TGTGCCAGCAGCTTCTTTTTCATGGATACGCAGTATTTT; CDR3 protein: CASSFFFMDTQYF
V gene: TRBV12-3/TRBV12-4; clone size: few; J gene: TRBJ1-2; D gene: -; CDR3 DNA: TGTGCCAGCAGGATTAGGGCAGGGGCTAACTATGGCTACACCTTC; CDR3 protein: CASRIRAGANYGYTF
V gene: TRBV29-1; clone size: -; J gene: TRBJ1-2; D gene: -; CDR3 DNA: TGCAGCGTCTGGACAGATGGCTACACCTTC; CDR3 protein: CSVWTDGYTF
V gene: TRBV12-3/TRBV12-4; clone size: many; J gene: TRBJ2-1; D gene: -; CDR3 DNA: TGTGCCAGCAGCCGTCCCGGCGCCGACGAGGTCTTC; CDR3 protein: CASSRPGADEVF
V gene: TRBV19; clone size: few; J gene: TRBJ2-1; D gene: TRBD1; CDR3 DNA: TGTGCCAGTAGTAACTACAGGGGAAATGAGCAGTTCTTC; CDR3 protein: CASSNYRGNEQFF
V gene: TRBV7-2; clone size: few; J gene: TRBJ2-3; D gene: TRBD2; CDR3 DNA: TGTGCCAGCAGCATAGGACTAGCGGCACCTACTAGCACAGATACGCAGTATTTT; CDR3 protein: CASSIGLAAPTSTDTQYF
V gene: TRBV11-2; clone size: -; J gene: TRBJ2-5; D gene: -; CDR3 DNA: TGTGCCAGCAGCTTATTTCCCCGACTTTCAATTCAAGAGACCCAGTACTTC; CDR3 protein: CASSLFPRLSIQETQYF
V gene: TRBV28; clone size: -; J gene: TRBJ2-4; D gene: TRBD2; CDR3 DNA: TGTGCCAGCATGCCGACTAGCGGAGTAAACATTCAGTACTTC; CDR3 protein: CASMPTSGVNIQYF
V gene: TRBV28; clone size: -; J gene: TRBJ2-7; D gene: TRBD1; CDR3 DNA: TGTGCCAGCAGCAGAGGGGGTCGGACAGGGTCCTACGAGCAGTACTTC; CDR3 protein: CASSRGGRTGSYEQYF
V gene: TRBV28; clone size: few; J gene: TRBJ2-5; D gene: -; CDR3 DNA: TGTGCCAGCGAGGATTTGGGGGAGACCCAGTACTTC; CDR3 protein: CASEDLGETQYF
V gene: TRBV9; clone size: -; J gene: TRBJ1-1; D gene: -; CDR3 DNA: TGTGCCAGCAGCGTCTGGGGCCTTCAAAACACTGAAGCTTTCTTT; CDR3 protein: CASSVWGLQNTEAFF
V gene: TRBV6-2/TRBV6-3; clone size: -; J gene: TRBJ2-1; D gene: -; CDR3 DNA: TGTGCCAGCAGTTGGCGGGACAGCTCCTACAATGAGCAGTTCTTC; CDR3 protein: CASSWRDSSYNEQFF
V gene: TRBV7-9; clone size: many; J gene: TRBJ2-3; D gene: -; CDR3 DNA: TGTGCCAGCAGCCCGGGTTGGGGGGCAACAGATACGCAGTATTTT; CDR3 protein: CASSPGWGATDTQYF
V gene: TRBV7-9; clone size: -; J gene: TRBJ1-2; D gene: -; CDR3 DNA: TGTGCCAGCAGCAATACGGGTGCTAACTATGGCTACACCTTC; CDR3 protein: CASSNTGANYGYTF
V gene: TRBV7-9; clone size: once; J gene: TRBJ2-5; D gene: -; CDR3 DNA: TGTGCTCTTAAGAGAGCGTCAGAGACCCAGTACTTC; CDR3 protein: CALKRASETQYF
V gene: TRBV27; clone size: -; J gene: TRBJ1-6; D gene: -; CDR3 DNA: TGTGCCAGCAGCCTGCTGGGGAAACGGTCACCCCTCCACTTT; CDR3 protein: CASSLLGKRSPLHF
V gene: TRBV20-1; clone size: -; J gene: TRBJ2-1; D gene: -; CDR3 DNA: TGCAGTGCTGTTAGCGGGACAGCCTACAATGAGCAGTTCTTC; CDR3 protein: CSAVSGTAYNEQFF
V gene: TRBV12-3/TRBV12-4; clone size: -; J gene: TRBJ1-5; D gene: -; CDR3 DNA: TGTGCCAGCAGTTTAGCTACCACGAAAAATCAGCCCCAGCATTTT; CDR3 protein: CASSLATTKNQPQHF
V gene: TRBV20-1; clone size: once; J gene: TRBJ2-5; D gene: TRBD2; CDR3 DNA: TGCAGTGCTAGGGGCGGGAGGGGGCGAGAGACCCAGTACTTC; CDR3 protein: CSARGGRGRETQYF
V gene: TRBV6-1; clone size: many; J gene: TRBJ2-6; D gene: TRBD1; CDR3 DNA: TGTGCCAGCAGAAAGGGACAGAGCTCTGGGGCCAACGTCCTGACTTTC; CDR3 protein: CASRKGQSSGANVLTF
V gene: TRBV6-5; clone size: -; J gene: TRBJ2-7; D gene: TRBD1; CDR3 DNA: TGTGCCAGCAGTTACCAGGACAGGGGCGAGCAGTACTTC; CDR3 protein: CASSYQDRGEQYF
V gene: TRBV5-5; clone size: -; J gene: TRBJ2-5; D gene: TRBD2; CDR3 DNA: TGTGCCAGCAGCTTCGGTGGGGGGGGCCAAGAGACCCAGTACTTC; CDR3 protein: CASSFGGGGQETQYF
V gene: TRBV20-1; clone size: -; J gene: TRBJ1-5; D gene: -; CDR3 DNA: TGCAGTGCTACTTCAGGGAATCAGCCCCAGCATTTT; CDR3 protein: CSATSGNQPQHF
V gene: TRBV7-2; clone size: many; J gene: TRBJ2-7; D gene: TRBD2; CDR3 DNA: TGTGCCAGCGGGCTAGCGGGAGTCGAGCAGTACTTC; CDR3 protein: CASGLAGVEQYF
V gene: TRBV5-1; clone size: few; J gene: TRBJ1-1; D gene: -; CDR3 DNA: TGCGCCAGCAGCTTGGGCAGGGTTGGGACTGAAGCTTTCTTT; CDR3 protein: CASSLGRVGTEAFF
V gene: TRBV20-1; clone size: -; J gene: TRBJ2-1; D gene: -; CDR3 DNA: TGCAGTGCTAGAGATCCCGGTGACAATGAGCAGTTCTTC; CDR3 protein: CSARDPGDNEQFF
V gene: TRBV7-8; clone size: many; J gene: TRBJ2-2; D gene: -; CDR3 DNA: TGTGCCAGCAGCCCAGTGGCCGTAGGGACCGGGGAGCTGTTTTTT; CDR3 protein: CASSPVAVGTGELFF
V gene: TRBV7-2; clone size: many; J gene: TRBJ1-4; D gene: -; CDR3 DNA: TGTGCCAGCAGCTTGAGGGGTAATGAAAAACTGTTTTTT; CDR3 protein: CASSLRGNEKLFF
V gene: TRBV7-8; clone size: many; J gene: TRBJ1-3; D gene: -; CDR3 DNA: TGTGCCAGCAGCACCACAGGGAATGGAAACACCATATATTTT; CDR3 protein: CASSTTGNGNTIYF
V gene: TRBV18; clone size: -; J gene: TRBJ2-1; D gene: -; CDR3 DNA: TGTGCCAGCTCACCACCATCGGGGGCTCCGGGCAATGAGCAGTTCTTC; CDR3 protein: CASSPPSGAPGNEQFF
V gene: TRBV4-3; clone size: -; J gene: TRBJ2-1; D gene: TRBD2; CDR3 DNA: TGCGCCAGCAGCCAGGGGCTAGCGGGTGTCTTAGGCGAGCAGTTCTTC; CDR3 protein: CASSQGLAGVLGEQFF
V gene: TRBV4-3; clone size: many; J gene: TRBJ2-1; D gene: TRBD2; CDR3 DNA: TGCGCCAGCAGCCAAGAGTTTAGCGGGAGGGGCCTTAATTCCTACAATGAGCAGTTCTTC; CDR3 protein: CASSQEFSGRGLNSYNEQFF
V gene: TRBV24-1; clone size: -; J gene: TRBJ1-3; D gene: -; CDR3 DNA: TGTGCCACCAGTGATGCTAAAGGGACCGAGGGAAGATGGTCTGGAAACACCATATATTTT; CDR3 protein: CATSDAKGTEGRWSGNTIYF
V gene: TRBV10-3; clone size: few; J gene: TRBJ2-6; D gene: TRBD1; CDR3 DNA: TGTGCCATCAATCCGGGACAGTTAAGCTCTGGGGCCAACGTCCTGACTTTC; CDR3 protein: CAINPGQLSSGANVLTF
V gene: TRBV7-8; clone size: -; J gene: TRBJ1-2; D gene: -; CDR3 DNA: TGTGCCAGCAGCTTACGCCCAGGGGATGGCTACACCTTC; CDR3 protein: CASSLRPGDGYTF
V gene: TRBV30; clone size: few; J gene: TRBJ2-3; D gene: -; CDR3 DNA: TGTGCCTGGGCCGTTGGGAATACGCAGTATTTT; CDR3 protein: CAWAVGNTQYF
V gene: TRBV12-3/TRBV12-4; clone size: -; J gene: TRBJ2-2; D gene: -; CDR3 DNA: TGTGCCAGCAGTGGGATCTATCCCGGGGAGCTGTTTTTT; CDR3 protein: CASSGIYPGELFF
V gene: TRBV9; clone size: -; J gene: TRBJ2-5; D gene: TRBD2; CDR3 DNA: TGTGCCAGCAGCGTAATCCCTAGCGGCGAGACCCAGTACTTC; CDR3 protein: CASSVIPSGETQYF
V gene: TRBV4-3; clone size: -; J gene: TRBJ1-2; D gene: -; CDR3 DNA: TGCGCCAGCAGCCAAGAGGAGGCAGGATATGGCTACACCTTC; CDR3 protein: CASSQEEAGYGYTF
V gene: TRBV20-1; clone size: few; J gene: TRBJ2-5; D gene: -; CDR3 DNA: TGCAGTGCTAGAGATGGCGCGAAGGACCTAACGGCCCAGTACTTC; CDR3 protein: CSARDGAKDLTAQYF
V gene: TRBV7-8; clone size: many; J gene: TRBJ2-3; D gene: TRBD1; CDR3 DNA: TGTGCCAGCAGTCTGATGGGACAGGGGGCGCGAGATACGCAGTATTTT; CDR3 protein: CASSLMGQGARDTQYF
V gene: TRBV19; clone size: many; J gene: TRBJ1-1; D gene: -; CDR3 DNA: TGTGCCAGTAGCACTCAGATGAACACTGAAGCTTTCTTT; CDR3 protein: CASSTQMNTEAFF
V gene: TRBV3-1; clone size: many; J gene: TRBJ1-5; D gene: TRBD1; CDR3 DNA: TGTGCCAGCAGTGAAACAGGGGGCTCTGGCAATCAGCCCCAGCATTTT; CDR3 protein: CASSETGGSGNQPQHF
V gene: TRBV19; clone size: -; J gene: TRBJ2-1; D gene: TRBD2; CDR3 DNA: TGTGCCAGTAGTGCCAGGGAGGGGCTTGGATCCTACAATGAGCAGTTCTTC; CDR3 protein: CASSAREGLGSYNEQFF
V gene: TRBV10-3; clone size: many; J gene: TRBJ2-7; D gene: -; CDR3 DNA: TGTGCCATCGGGGGACCCGGGGGAGTCTACGAGCAGTACTTC; CDR3 protein: CAIGGPGGVYEQYF
V gene: TRBV5-4; clone size: -; J gene: TRBJ1-5; D gene: -; CDR3 DNA: TGTGCCAGCAGCTTGGGGGGATCGGGGAAGAACAATCAGCCCCAGCATTTT; CDR3 protein: CASSLGGSGKNNQPQHF
V gene: TRBV6-2/TRBV6-3; clone size: -; J gene: TRBJ1-5; D gene: -; CDR3 DNA: TGTGCCAGCAGTTCCTCAACCGCCCAGGCTCGCCAAAATCAGCCCCAGCATTTT; CDR3 protein: CASSSSTAQARQNQPQHF